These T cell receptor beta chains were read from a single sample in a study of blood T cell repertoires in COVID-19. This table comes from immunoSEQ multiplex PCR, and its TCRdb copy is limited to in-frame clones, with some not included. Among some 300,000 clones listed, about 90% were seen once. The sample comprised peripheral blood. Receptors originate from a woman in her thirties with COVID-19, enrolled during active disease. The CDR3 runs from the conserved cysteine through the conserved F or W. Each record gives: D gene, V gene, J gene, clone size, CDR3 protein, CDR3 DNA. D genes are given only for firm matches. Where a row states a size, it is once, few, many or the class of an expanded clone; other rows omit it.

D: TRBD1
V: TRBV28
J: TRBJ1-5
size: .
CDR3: CASTHPGTGDQPQHF
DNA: TGTGCCAGCACCCATCCCGGGACAGGGGATCAGCCCCAGCATTTT

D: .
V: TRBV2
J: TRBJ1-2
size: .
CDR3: CASGRWGRDGYTF
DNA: TGTGCCAGCGGCCGGTGGGGGAGGGATGGCTACACCTTC

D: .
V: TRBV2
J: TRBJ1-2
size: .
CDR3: CASSSAGTSPSGYTF
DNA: TGTGCCAGCAGTAGTGCAGGGACTTCACCTTCTGGCTACACCTTC

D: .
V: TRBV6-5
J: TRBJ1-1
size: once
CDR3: CASRGDSFTEAFF
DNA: TGTGCCAGCAGGGGCGACAGTTTCACTGAAGCTTTCTTT

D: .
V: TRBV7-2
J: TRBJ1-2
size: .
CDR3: CASSVTRDYGYTF
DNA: TGTGCCAGCAGCGTCACCCGGGACTATGGCTACACCTTC

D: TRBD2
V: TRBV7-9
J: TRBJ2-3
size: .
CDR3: CASSLYGTSGGALTDTQYF
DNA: TGTGCCAGCAGCTTATACGGGACTAGCGGGGGAGCACTCACAGATACGCAGTATTTT

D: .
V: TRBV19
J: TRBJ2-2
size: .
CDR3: CASSIDPPGLARTGELFF
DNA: TGTGCCAGTAGTATAGACCCTCCGGGACTCGCAAGGACCGGGGAGCTGTTTTTT

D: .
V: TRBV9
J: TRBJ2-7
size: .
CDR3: CASSVEVQALPYEQYF
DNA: TGTGCCAGCAGCGTAGAGGTCCAGGCCCTTCCCTACGAGCAGTACTTC

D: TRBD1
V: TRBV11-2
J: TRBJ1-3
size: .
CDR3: CASSSYGTGSGNTIYF
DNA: TGTGCCAGCAGCTCATACGGGACAGGCTCTGGAAACACCATATATTTT

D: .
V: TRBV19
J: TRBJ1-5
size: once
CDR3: CASSISAYSNQPQHF
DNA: TGTGCCAGCAGTATATCTGCGTATAGCAATCAGCCCCAGCATTTT

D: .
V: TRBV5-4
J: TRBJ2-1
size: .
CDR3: CASSPLREEEQFF
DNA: TGTGCCAGCAGCCCTTTAAGGGAGGAAGAGCAGTTCTTC